The source of this TCR beta chain is a study of cytomegalovirus exposure and HLA in healthy donors. This PCR relied on a set of 60 Vbeta primers and 13 Jbeta primers. Data came from immunoSEQ multiplex PCR; TCRdb stores just in-frame clones and leaves some out. This table has under 150,000 clones, around four fifths appearing once. The TCR sequence derives from a woman aged 40 to 50 in good health and CMV-seropositive. Sequenced sample: PBMCs.

The CDR3 DNA sequence: TGTGCCATCAGTGAGTCTAACCCCGGAGTCAATGAGCAGTTCTTC. Protein product: CAISESNPGVNEQFF. The V call is TRBV10-3, the J call TRBJ2-1; D unresolved. Per the germline V gene, CDR1 is ENHRY and CDR2 is SYGVKD. There are 15 residues in the CDR3. V was trimmed by 0 bases and J by 6 bases, leaving 12 bases between them.